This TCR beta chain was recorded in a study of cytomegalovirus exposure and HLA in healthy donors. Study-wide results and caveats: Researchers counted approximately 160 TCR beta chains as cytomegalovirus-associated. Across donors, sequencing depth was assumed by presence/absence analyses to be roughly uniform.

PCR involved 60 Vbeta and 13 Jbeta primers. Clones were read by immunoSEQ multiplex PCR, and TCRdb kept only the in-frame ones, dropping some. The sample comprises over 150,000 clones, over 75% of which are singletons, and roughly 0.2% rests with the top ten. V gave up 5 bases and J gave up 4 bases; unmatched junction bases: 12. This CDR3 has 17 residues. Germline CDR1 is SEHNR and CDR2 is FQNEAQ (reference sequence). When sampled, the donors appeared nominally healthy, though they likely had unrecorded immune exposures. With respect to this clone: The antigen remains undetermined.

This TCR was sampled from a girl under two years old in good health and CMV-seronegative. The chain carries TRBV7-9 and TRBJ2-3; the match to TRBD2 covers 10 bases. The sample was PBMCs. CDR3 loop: CASSPKERGGLADTQYF. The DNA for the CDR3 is TGTGCCAGCAGCCCGAAAGAGCGGGGGGGCCTTGCAGATACGCAGTATTTT.